This T cell receptor (beta chain) was retrieved from a study of cytomegalovirus exposure and HLA in healthy donors. Study results and limitations: Most TCRs appeared rarely, but some public TCRs recurred in many donors. In vitro testing confirmed a few CMV-associated chains as specific for CMV antigens.

Comment on this clone: Its target is unknown.

Sequencing was performed with immunoSEQ multiplex PCR; in TCRdb, only in-frame clones are kept and a portion is missing. The table has about 160,000 clones, roughly nine tenths seen once. Germline V lookup: CDR1 SQVTM, CDR2 ANQGSEA. The CDR3 runs to 14 residues. J lost 4 bases, V lost 7 bases, and 9 bases had no gene match. This sequence originates from a woman aged 30 to 39 in good health and CMV-seronegative. Sequencing used PBMCs. The rearrangement joins TRBV29-1 to TRBJ2-3; 9 bases line up with TRBD2. This CDR3 reads CSGGLATSPDTQYF. In DNA form, the CDR3 reads TGCAGCGGAGGACTAGCGACGTCCCCAGATACGCAGTATTTT.